The 15 T cell receptor beta chains presented below share a single source sample, sequenced in a study of T cells after yellow fever vaccination. TCRdb recomputed calls from the 5' RACE reads with MiXCR, one row per CDR3 protein. Of some 150,000 distinct CDR3 sequences listed, 9.3% were seen once; the top ten hold 35% to 40%. The sequenced sample was CD8+ T cells sorted from PBMCs, obtained 45 days after the yellow fever booster vaccination. The receptors here all came from a young man who received the YFV17D yellow fever vaccine.

J is TRBJ2-1 and V is TRBV19, with TRBD2 matching over 7 bases. Germline assignment: CDR1 LNHDA and CDR2 SQIVND (reference sequence). V lost 1 base to trimming and J lost 2 bases; unmatched junction nucleotides: 2. The CDR3 extends over 15 amino acids. The CDR3 nucleotides are TGTGCCAGTAGTATAGTTGCGGGGGCCTACAATGAGCAGTTCTTC. It yields the protein CASSIVAGAYNEQFF.

The V and J genes are TRBV3-1 and TRBJ2-2; 9 bases fit TRBD1. The CDR3 totals 16 residues. CDR1 LGHDT and CDR2 YNNKEL come from the germline V gene (reference sequence). With 1 base clipped from V and 3 bases from J, the junction kept 3 bases outside the gene matches. The CDR3 sequence is CASSQARTGDTGELFF. The CDR3 region has the DNA TGTGCCAGCAGCCAAGCCCGGACAGGGGACACCGGGGAGCTGTTTTTT.

The chain uses TRBV4-2 and TRBJ1-1, with unresolved D. The V end was cut by 4 bases, the J end by 4 bases, with 16 bases between. The CDR3 spans 15 residues. CDR1 LGHNA and CDR2 YNFKEQ come from the germline V gene. CDR3: CASSLYESLGTEAFF. CDR3 coding DNA: TGTGCCAGCAGCCTCTACGAGTCGTTGGGCACTGAAGCTTTCTTT.

This clonotype was counted between two and nine times. The chain links TRBV5-4 to TRBJ2-5; weak D call: TRBD2 (6 bases). The length of the CDR3 is 13 residues. From germline, CDR1 is SGHNT and CDR2 YYREEE (reference sequence). Trimming removed 4 bases from V and 3 bases from J, with 10 bases in between. Here the CDR3 reads CASSPSSEETQYF. The CDR3 bases are TGTGCCAGCAGCCCCTCTAGCGAAGAGACCCAGTACTTC.

The table lists this clonotype with many counts. CDR3 DNA: TGTGCCAGCAGTTTCAAGGCGGGGGGACTATACGAGCAGTACGTC. It codes for CASSFKAGGLYEQYV. The J gene is TRBJ2-7, the V gene TRBV27; 8 bases line up with TRBD2. Trimming cost V 3 bases and J 4 bases; bases outside gene matches: 8. The CDR3 contains 15 residues. Germline V CDR1 and CDR2: MNHEY, SMNVEV (reference sequence).

The sample holds a few counts of this clonotype. The chain combines TRBV12-3 or TRBV12-4 with TRBJ1-1; weak D call: TRBD1 (6 bases). The length of the CDR3 is 14 residues. Trimming took 6 bases from V and 2 from J, leaving 13 bases between them. CDR3 sequence: CASSPDRTNTEAFF. CDR3 bases: TGTGCCAGCAGCCCGGACAGAACCAACACTGAAGCTTTCTTT.

The CDR3, as DNA: TGTGCCAGCACCAACGGGCGAGAAGCTTTCTTT. It yields the protein CASTNGREAFF. The V gene is TRBV6-5, the J gene TRBJ1-1; D remains unclear. CDR3 length: 11 residues. Trimming pared 7 bases from V and 8 bases from J, leaving 11 bases between. Germline values: CDR1 MNHEY, CDR2 SVGAGI.

The rearrangement links TRBV11-1 to TRBJ2-2; possibly TRBD1 for D (6 bases). This CDR3 has 15 amino acids. V lost 5 bases, J lost 4 bases, and 14 bases lay in between. Per the germline V gene, CDR1 is SGHAT and CDR2 is FQDESV (reference sequence). CDR3 coding DNA: TGTGCCAGCAGCCCCACGAGGGGGACCACCGGGGAGCTGTTTTTT. This encodes CASSPTRGTTGELFF.

This chain links TRBV27 with TRBJ2-3; 7 nucleotides align to TRBD2. J lost 7 bases, V lost 8 bases, and 3 bases had no gene match. This CDR3 has 11 residues. Germline CDR1 and CDR2: MNHEY and SMNVEV (reference sequence). The CDR3 spells CASGGGYTQYF. The CDR3 nucleotides read TGTGCCAGCGGGGGGGGATATACGCAGTATTTT.

This chain joins TRBV4-3 and TRBJ1-5; 7 bases map to TRBD1. The V gene end was trimmed by 0 bases and the J gene end by 6 bases; junction bases not matched to a gene: 8. Germline CDR1 and CDR2: LGHNA and YSLEER. The CDR3 length is 16 residues. CDR3 sequence (DNA): TGCGCCAGCAGCCAAGACGCCGGACAGGCCATTCAGCCCCAGCATTTT. This codes for CASSQDAGQAIQPQHF.

The table lists this clonotype with a few counts. The chain recombines TRBV29-1 with TRBJ2-1; 12 nucleotides agree with TRBD2. This CDR3 contains 13 residues. J gave up 10 bases and V 7 bases, and 8 bases lay outside the gene matches. Germline-derived CDR1 and CDR2 are SQVTM and ANQGSEA. The CDR3, as DNA: TGCAGCGGGATAATGGGGACTAGCGGGGAGCAGTTCTTC. This encodes CSGIMGTSGEQFF.

This clonotype was seen only a few times. The chain has TRBV7-9 and TRBJ1-5, with a tentative D call TRBD1 (5 bases). Germline loops: CDR1 SEHNR, CDR2 FQNEAQ (reference sequence). The V end was cut by 3 bases, the J end by 5 bases, with 11 bases between. The CDR3 totals 14 residues. CDR3 region: CASSFGGSDQPQHF. The DNA of the CDR3 is TGTGCCAGCAGCTTTGGGGGTTCCGATCAGCCCCAGCATTTT. The whole variable domain, remainder taken from reference TRBV7-9 and TRBJ1-5, is DTGVSQNPRHKITKRGQNVTFRCDPISEHNRLYWYRQTLGQGPEFLTYFQNEAQLEKSRLLSDRFSAERPKGSFSTLEIQRTEQGDSAMYLCASSFGGSDQPQHFGDGTRLSIL.

This clonotype was seen a handful of times. This rearrangement joins TRBV6-5 to TRBJ1-2; TRBD1 is a possible D gene (5 bases). The germline V and J ends were trimmed by 0 bases and 1 base, with 6 bases remaining between them. In germline, CDR1 is MNHEY, CDR2 SVGAGI. The CDR3 totals 14 residues. The CDR3 DNA sequence: TGTGCCAGCAGTTACTCGGGGGGTAACTATGGCTACACCTTC. It translates to CASSYSGGNYGYTF.

The chain joins TRBV4-2 to TRBJ1-4, with 7 bases fitting TRBD1. This CDR3 spans 15 amino acids. CDR1 is LGHNA, CDR2 YNFKEQ, per germline. V lost 4 bases, J lost 6 bases, and 8 bases stayed unmatched. The CDR3 nucleotides read TGTGCCAGCAGCCCAGACAGGGACGATGATGAAAAACTGTTTTTT. Encoded protein: CASSPDRDDDEKLFF.

This clonotype was counted only a few times. V gene TRBV5-4 combines with J gene TRBJ2-7; D may correspond to TRBD1 or TRBD2 (5 bases each). CDR1 and CDR2 (germline): SGHNT, YYREEE (reference sequence). Trimming cost V 2 bases and J 5 bases, with 17 bases left between them. CDR3 length: 15 amino acids. CDR3 nucleotide sequence: TGTGCCAGCAGCTTTTTGGGGGAGAAAAGGGACGAGCAGTACGTC. Translation gives CASSFLGEKRDEQYV.